Listed here are 27 T cell receptor beta chains from one sample, sequenced in a study of blood T cell repertoires in COVID-19. Sequencing was performed with immunoSEQ multiplex PCR; in TCRdb, only in-frame clones are kept and a portion is missing. The profile shows some 200,000 clones, about four fifths of them singletons. Material for sequencing was PBMCs or T cells enriched from blood (not recorded which). The source of these receptors is a man between 35 and 55 years old who had recovered from COVID-19.

This chain joins TRBV7-3 and TRBJ2-4; weak D call: TRBD1 (5 bases). There are 13 residues in the CDR3. V was pared by 3 bases and J by 6 bases, with 9 bases between. CDR1 and CDR2 from the germline V gene are SGHTA and FQGTGA. The CDR3 sequence is CASSFNQGNIQYF. Here the CDR3 DNA reads TGTGCCAGCAGCTTCAATCAGGGAAACATTCAGTACTTC.

The chain joins TRBV3-1 (or the pseudogene TRBV3-2) to TRBJ1-3; D unresolved. V was clipped by 2 bases and J by 0 bases, with 5 bases between them. CDR1 and CDR2 from the germline V gene are LGHDT and YNNKEL (reference sequence). This CDR3 spans 14 amino acids. CDR3 nucleotides: TGTGCCAGCAGCCAACAATTCTCTGGAAACACCATATATTTT. This encodes CASSQQFSGNTIYF.

This rearrangement joins TRBV9 to TRBJ2-7; a weak D match, TRBD2 (6 bases). V shed 3 bases and J shed 0 bases, with 13 bases lying between them. Germline V gives CDR1 SGDLS, CDR2 YYNGEE. The CDR3 is 15 residues long. This CDR3 is CASSAGLEISYEQYF. DNA for the CDR3: TGTGCCAGCAGCGCGGGACTCGAGATCTCCTACGAGCAGTACTTC.

The chain has TRBV7-3 and TRBJ2-1; 9 bases fit TRBD2. The CDR3 has 16 amino acids. CDR1 and CDR2 (germline): SGHTA, FQGTGA. The V and J ends lost 5 bases and 5 bases, in that order; junction bases with no gene match: 10. This chain's CDR3 is CASSQPREGQDNEQFF. As DNA, the CDR3 is TGTGCCAGCAGCCAACCGCGGGAGGGCCAGGACAATGAGCAGTTCTTC.

This chain connects TRBV18 to TRBJ1-1, with TRBD1 matching 7 bases. The germline V gene has CDR1 KGHSH and CDR2 LQKENI. The CDR3 is 15 amino acids. V shed 0 bases and J 0 bases; nucleotides not matched to a gene: 1. The CDR3 sequence: CASSPPGTVNTEAFF. In nucleotides, the CDR3 is TGTGCCAGCTCACCACCCGGGACAGTGAACACTGAAGCTTTCTTT.

This rearrangement joins TRBV7-9 to TRBJ1-2; D remains ambiguous. V shed 1 base and J shed 5 bases, with 11 bases lying between them. This CDR3 has 14 amino acids. Germline-derived CDR1 and CDR2 are SEHNR and FQNEAQ (reference sequence). DNA for the CDR3: TGTGCCAGCAGCTTAGAGCCACCACCTTATGGCTACACCTTC. Residues: CASSLEPPPYGYTF. Filled out from reference TRBV7-9 and TRBJ1-2, the complete variable domain reads DTGVSQNPRHKITKRGQNVTFRCDPISEHNRLYWYRQTLGQGPEFLTYFQNEAQLEKSRLLSDRFSAERPKGSFSTLEIQRTEQGDSAMYLCASSLEPPPYGYTFGSGTRLTVV.

V is TRBV28 and J is TRBJ1-1, with D perhaps TRBD1 (5 bases). Germline CDR1 MDHEN, CDR2 SYDVKM. The germline V and J ends were trimmed by 6 bases and 5 bases, with 13 bases remaining between them. This CDR3 comprises 13 residues. As DNA, the CDR3 is TGTGCCAGCAGCTGGGTCCAGGGAACTGAAGCTTTCTTT. It codes for CASSWVQGTEAFF.

The V call is TRBV7-8, the J call TRBJ2-3; TRBD2 matches at 14 bases. This CDR3 is 15 amino acids long. The V gene's germline CDR1 is SGHVS and CDR2 FQNEAQ. The V and J ends lost 10 bases and 5 bases, in that order; junction bases with no gene match: 8. In DNA, the CDR3 is TGTGCCACCTGGACTAGCGGGAGGAAGGTAGATACGCAGTATTTT. Its protein product is CATWTSGRKVDTQYF. Filled out from reference TRBV7-8 and TRBJ2-3, the complete variable domain reads GAGVSQSPRYKVAKRGQDVALRCDPISGHVSLFWYQQALGQGPEFLTYFQNEAQLDKSGLPSDRFFAERPEGSVSTLKIQRTQQEDSAVYLCATWTSGRKVDTQYFGPGTRLTVL.

This clone occurred a few times. This chain joins TRBV29-1 and TRBJ1-4, with 7 bases matching TRBD1. Per the germline V gene, CDR1 is SQVTM and CDR2 is ANQGSEA. The CDR3 is 12 amino acids. The ends lost 6 bases at V and 7 bases at J; junction bases unmatched: 5. The DNA of the CDR3 is TGCAGCGTGCTCCGGGACAGTGAAAAACTGTTTTTT. Translating it yields CSVLRDSEKLFF.

The chain employs TRBV11-2 and TRBJ1-2; 9 bases fit TRBD1. Germline CDR1 SGHAT, CDR2 FQNNGV. The CDR3 is made up of 16 amino acids. V dropped 3 bases and J dropped 3; count of bases not matched to a gene: 8. CDR3 bases: TGTGCCAGCAGCTTGGATCCGGGACAGGGAGACTATGGCTACACCTTC. It encodes CASSLDPGQGDYGYTF.

This sequence joins TRBV9 and TRBJ1-1, with D perhaps TRBD1 (5 bases). Trimming cost V 0 bases and J 1 base, with 22 bases left between them. Germline V lookup: CDR1 SGDLS, CDR2 YYNGEE. This CDR3 comprises 19 residues. The CDR3 DNA reads TGTGCCAGCAGCGTAGGATTAGCGGGACTGGGCTCTACGAACACTGAAGCTTTCTTT. It specifies CASSVGLAGLGSTNTEAFF.

This chain links TRBV28 with TRBJ1-3; D is possibly TRBD1 (5 bases). Germline V gives CDR1 MDHEN, CDR2 SYDVKM. CDR3 length equals 14 residues. V lost 6 bases and J 2 bases, leaving 11 bases between the germline ends. The CDR3 region has the DNA TGTGCCAGCAGAGCCGGGGGGACTGGAAACACCATATATTTT. Translated, it gives CASRAGGTGNTIYF.

This rearrangement joins TRBV24-1 to TRBJ2-1; 12 nucleotides match TRBD2. The CDR3 sequence is 16 residues long. Per the germline V gene, CDR1 is KGHDR and CDR2 is SFDVKD. V lost 3 bases to trimming and J lost 2 bases; unmatched junction nucleotides: 1. CDR3 DNA: TGTGCCACCAGTGATGCTAGCGGGAGGGCCTACAATGAGCAGTTCTTC. Translation: CATSDASGRAYNEQFF.

The chain carries TRBV30 and TRBJ1-5; D gene ambiguous. The CDR3 spans 16 residues. The germline V and J ends were trimmed by 4 bases and 2 bases, with 18 bases remaining between them. Germline V gene sequence: CDR1 GTSNPN, CDR2 SVGIG (reference sequence). CDR3 in amino acids: CAWTGGDGHRNQPQHF. CDR3 coding DNA: TGTGCCTGGACCGGAGGTGACGGCCATCGCAATCAGCCCCAGCATTTT.

This clone was seen repeatedly, ten times or more. The gene calls are TRBV6-4 and TRBJ2-1; 10 bases are a match to TRBD2. J was trimmed by 8 bases and V by 4 bases; bases with no gene match: 8. The CDR3 length is 15 residues. Germline assignment: CDR1 MRHNA and CDR2 SNTAGT. CDR3 in amino acids: CASSVALAGNDEQFF. For the CDR3, the DNA is TGTGCCAGCAGTGTAGCACTAGCGGGAAATGATGAGCAGTTCTTC.

The CDR3 sequence: CASSFDRGSYNEQFF. The CDR3 DNA follows: TGTGCCAGCAGCTTCGACAGGGGGTCCTACAATGAGCAGTTCTTC. V usage is TRBV7-9 and J usage is TRBJ2-1, with 9 bases lining up with TRBD1. V shed 3 bases and J 1 base; nucleotides not matched to a gene: 1. Germline CDR1 is SEHNR and CDR2 is FQNEAQ (reference sequence). The CDR3 spans 15 residues.

The V call is TRBV4-1, the J call TRBJ2-7; TRBD2 is a possible D gene (5 bases). CDR1 is MGHRA and CDR2 is YSYEKL in the germline V gene. There are 14 residues in the CDR3. Trimming stripped 1 base from V and 4 bases from J, with 11 bases between. The CDR3 loop is CASSQVTRGYEQYF. Written as DNA, the CDR3 is TGCGCCAGCAGCCAAGTTACTAGAGGGTACGAGCAGTACTTC.

This rearrangement joins TRBV4-2 to TRBJ2-1; 12 bases fit TRBD2. Trimming took 4 bases from V and 0 from J; bases not matched to a gene: 13. From germline, CDR1 is LGHNA and CDR2 YNFKEQ. This CDR3 has 20 residues. Here the CDR3 reads CASSPGGTLAGGSSYNEQFF. The CDR3 DNA follows: TGTGCCAGCAGCCCAGGAGGCACGCTAGCGGGAGGGAGCTCCTACAATGAGCAGTTCTTC.

In this sample, this clone turned up a few times. The genes are TRBV13 and TRBJ2-1; TRBD2 matches 14 bases. CDR1 and CDR2 (germline): PRHDT, FYEKMQ (reference sequence). This CDR3 region has 14 residues. The trim removed 5 bases at V and 6 bases at J, leaving 0 bases unmatched. The CDR3 sequence is CASSGTSGSNEQFF. DNA of the CDR3: TGTGCCAGCAGCGGGACTAGCGGGAGCAATGAGCAGTTCTTC.

This clone showed up just a few times. The V gene is TRBV30, the J gene TRBJ1-1; maybe TRBD1 (5 bases). Trimming cost V 5 bases and J 1 base, with 11 bases left between them. The CDR3 is made up of 13 amino acids. Germline assignment: CDR1 GTSNPN and CDR2 SVGIG (reference sequence). CDR3 loop: CAWSRTGNTEAFF. CDR3 sequence (DNA): TGTGCCTGGTCCCGAACAGGGAACACTGAAGCTTTCTTT.

The rearrangement links TRBV7-9 to TRBJ2-3, with 9 positions matching TRBD2. The V segment lost 2 bases and the J segment 4 bases; nucleotides outside the gene matches: 13. CDR3 length: 18 amino acids. Germline V gene sequence: CDR1 SEHNR, CDR2 FQNEAQ (reference sequence). CDR3 sequence (DNA): TGTGCCAGCAGCTTAACGAGCGGGAGGCGCGGGGGAGCAGATACGCAGTATTTT. Protein: CASSLTSGRRGGADTQYF.

Of note for this clone: Other DNA sequences within the sample encode an identical CDR3. The chain employs TRBV9 and TRBJ2-5, with 9 bases identical to TRBD2. V shed 2 bases and J 5 bases; nucleotides not matched to a gene: 4. The CDR3 totals 14 residues. The germline V gene encodes CDR1 SGDLS and CDR2 YYNGEE. The DNA of the CDR3 is TGTGCCAGCAGCGTTAGCGGGAGAGGGGAGACCCAGTACTTC. Its protein is CASSVSGRGETQYF. The full variable domain, with the rest looked up from reference TRBV9 and TRBJ2-5, is DSGVTQTPKHLITATGQRVTLRCSPRSGDLSVYWYQQSLDQGLQFLIQYYNGEERAKGNILERFSAQQFPDLHSELNLSSLELGDSALYFCASSVSGRGETQYFGPGTRLLVL.

The chain recombines TRBV7-2 with TRBJ2-3; TRBD1 agrees at 8 bases. Germline V gene sequence: CDR1 SGHTA, CDR2 FQGNSA. The ends lost 5 bases at V and 4 bases at J; junction bases unmatched: 8. This CDR3 has 15 residues. Written as DNA, the CDR3 is TGTGCCAGCAGCCCTGGACAGGGAAATTCAGATACGCAGTATTTT. Its protein product is CASSPGQGNSDTQYF.

The genes are TRBV28 and TRBJ2-1; 13 positions agree with TRBD2. This CDR3 is built from 17 residues. V lost 1 base, J lost 6 bases, and 6 bases stayed unmatched. Germline values: CDR1 MDHEN, CDR2 SYDVKM. The CDR3 is CASSLLLAGGPGNEQFF. The CDR3 nucleotides are TGTGCCAGCAGTTTATTACTAGCGGGAGGGCCAGGCAATGAGCAGTTCTTC.

The chain has TRBV2 and TRBJ2-1; 14 bases map to TRBD2. The ends lost 7 bases at V and 7 bases at J; junction bases unmatched: 9. The CDR3 contains 16 residues. CDR1 is SNHLY and CDR2 is FYNNEI in the germline V gene. The DNA of the CDR3 is TGTGCCAGCATGGGACTAGCGGGAGCCTCTACAAATGAGCAGTTCTTC. This sequence encodes CASMGLAGASTNEQFF.

V usage is TRBV9 and J usage is TRBJ1-4; D unresolved. Germline assignment: CDR1 SGDLS and CDR2 YYNGEE. V was clipped by 7 bases and J by 7 bases, with 23 bases between them. CDR3 length: 16 amino acids. CDR3 region: CASAMGGPRSSEKLFF. The CDR3 nucleotides are TGTGCCAGCGCTATGGGAGGCCCCCGTTCCTCTGAAAAACTGTTTTTT.

The chain joins TRBV5-1 to TRBJ2-1; 7 bases are a match to TRBD1. Germline-derived CDR1 and CDR2 are SGHRS and YFSETQ. The CDR3 contains 12 residues. Germline trimming cut 7 bases from V and 12 bases from J; bases unmatched to any gene: 10. CDR3 DNA: TGCGCCAGCCAGGGACAGCTTCAAGGGCAGTTCTTC. The encoded protein is CASQGQLQGQFF.